This TCR beta chain was found in a study of shared T cell receptors in the human thymus. The V gene end was trimmed by 0 bases and the J gene end by 5 bases; junction bases not matched to a gene: 11. Germline-derived CDR1 and CDR2 are LNHDA and SQIVND (reference sequence). The CDR3 runs to 18 residues. Using immunoSEQ multiplex PCR, the repertoire was profiled, and TCRdb retains in-frame clones only, with some absent. The sample shows hundreds of thousands of clones, around 87% of them seen only once. In this sample, this clone turned up once. This same sample was also taken into another study, of human thymus T cells. As that report states: Surgeons resected thymus tissue during corrective heart surgery. Thymic and blood repertoires appeared to display a bias in their usage of V and J genes.

The chain links TRBV19 to TRBJ2-1; 9 positions agree with TRBD2. This TCR derives from a boy younger than two with a congenital heart defect. Sequences were obtained from thymocytes. The CDR3 DNA reads as TGTGCCAGTAGTATAGAGTTCCCCCTGGCTAGCGGGAACAATGAGCAGTTCTTC. It yields the protein CASSIEFPLASGNNEQFF.